The entry below gives a single T cell receptor (beta chain) sequence along with its context. Clones were sequenced by immunoSEQ multiplex PCR, and TCRdb holds only the in-frame ones, with some missing. The data contain around 300,000 clones, about 89% of them seen just once; the ten biggest clones take up roughly 5%. This sample was taken from a study of Ad26.COV2.S vaccination and SARS-CoV-2 variants. This sample's treatment: roughly 19 received Ad26.COV2.S at low or high dose, single or two shots; roughly 5 received placebo; per-sample allocation not given. All samples were drawn on day 63, counting from the first vaccine or placebo injection. Ad26.COV2.S expressed prefusion-stabilized spike from the original Wuhan strain. The ends were cut back, 1 base at V and 3 bases at J, with 20 bases in the middle. CDR1 is SGHRS and CDR2 is YFSETQ in the germline V gene. This CDR3 comprises 17 residues.

The TCR comes from a person aged 18-60 years who received the Ad26.COV2.S COVID-19 vaccine or a placebo. The rearrangement uses TRBV5-1 and TRBJ2-7, with D perhaps being TRBD1 or TRBD2 (5 bases each). Specimen: peripheral blood, collected in a trial of Ad26.COV2.S vaccine versus placebo. CDR3 in amino acids: CASSLISWGKNHYEQYF. CDR3 nucleotides: TGCGCCAGCAGCTTGATAAGCTGGGGGAAAAATCACTACGAGCAGTACTTC.